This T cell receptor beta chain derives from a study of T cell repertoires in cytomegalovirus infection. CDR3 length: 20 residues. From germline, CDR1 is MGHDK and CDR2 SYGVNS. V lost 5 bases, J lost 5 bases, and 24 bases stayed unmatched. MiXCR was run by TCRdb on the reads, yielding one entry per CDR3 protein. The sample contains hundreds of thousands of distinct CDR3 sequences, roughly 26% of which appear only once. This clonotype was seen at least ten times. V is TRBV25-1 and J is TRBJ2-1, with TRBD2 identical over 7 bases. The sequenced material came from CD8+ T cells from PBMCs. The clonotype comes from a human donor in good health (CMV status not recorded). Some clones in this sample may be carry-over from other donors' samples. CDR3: CASSYLDGGLGEPYDNEQFF. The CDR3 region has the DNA TGTGCCAGCAGTTATTTAGACGGGGGGTTGGGTGAACCTTACGACAATGAGCAGTTCTTC.